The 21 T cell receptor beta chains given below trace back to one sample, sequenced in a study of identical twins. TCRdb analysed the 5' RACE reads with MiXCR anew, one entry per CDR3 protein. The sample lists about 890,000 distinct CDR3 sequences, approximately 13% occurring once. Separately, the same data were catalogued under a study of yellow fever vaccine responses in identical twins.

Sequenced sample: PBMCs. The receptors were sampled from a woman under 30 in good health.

CDR3 amino acids: CASSQTPGEDTQYF. For the CDR3, the DNA is TGCGCCAGCAGCCAGACCCCAGGGGAAGATACGCAGTATTTT. The V gene is TRBV10-1, the J gene TRBJ2-3; perhaps TRBD1 as D (6 bases). V was shortened by 6 bases and J by 5 bases, with 15 bases between the two germline ends. There are 14 residues in the CDR3. The germline gives CDR1 WNHNN, CDR2 SYGVQD (reference sequence).

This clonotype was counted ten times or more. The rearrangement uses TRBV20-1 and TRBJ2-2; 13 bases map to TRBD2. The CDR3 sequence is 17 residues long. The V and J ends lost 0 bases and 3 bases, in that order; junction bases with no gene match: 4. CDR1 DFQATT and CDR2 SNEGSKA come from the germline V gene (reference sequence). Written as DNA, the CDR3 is TGCAGTGCTAGAGAGTACGGACTAGCGGGAGACACCGGGGAGCTGTTTTTT. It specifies CSAREYGLAGDTGELFF.

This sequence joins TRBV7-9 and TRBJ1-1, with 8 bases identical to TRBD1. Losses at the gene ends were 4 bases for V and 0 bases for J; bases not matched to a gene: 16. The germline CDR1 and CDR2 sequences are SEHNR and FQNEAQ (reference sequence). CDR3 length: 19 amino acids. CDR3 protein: CASSSSTPRQGRLNTEAFF. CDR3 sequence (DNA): TGTGCCAGCAGCTCCAGTACCCCACGACAGGGGAGGTTGAACACTGAAGCTTTCTTT.

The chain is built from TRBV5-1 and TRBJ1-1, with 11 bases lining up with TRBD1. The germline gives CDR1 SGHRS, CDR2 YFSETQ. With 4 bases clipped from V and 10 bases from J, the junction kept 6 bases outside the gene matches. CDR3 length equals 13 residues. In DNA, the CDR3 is TGCGCCAGCAGCCTGGACAGGGGGCAGGTAGCTTTCTTT. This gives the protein CASSLDRGQVAFF.

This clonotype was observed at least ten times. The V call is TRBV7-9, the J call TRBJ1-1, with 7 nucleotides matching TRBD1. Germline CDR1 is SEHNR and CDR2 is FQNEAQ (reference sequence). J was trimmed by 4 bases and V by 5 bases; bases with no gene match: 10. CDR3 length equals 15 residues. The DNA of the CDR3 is TGTGCCAGCAGCCCTTCGACAGGGATTGGCACTGAAGCTTTCTTT. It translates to CASSPSTGIGTEAFF.

CDR3 in DNA: TGTGCCAGCAGCTCTGGGACTAGCGGATTGGACGGGGAGCTGTTTTTT. This codes for CASSSGTSGLDGELFF. The chain couples TRBV11-3 to TRBJ2-2; TRBD2 agrees at 11 bases. Looked up from germline, CDR1 is SGHNT and CDR2 is YENEEA. Unmatched junction bases numbered 8, after V lost 4 bases and J lost 7 bases. CDR3 length: 16 residues.

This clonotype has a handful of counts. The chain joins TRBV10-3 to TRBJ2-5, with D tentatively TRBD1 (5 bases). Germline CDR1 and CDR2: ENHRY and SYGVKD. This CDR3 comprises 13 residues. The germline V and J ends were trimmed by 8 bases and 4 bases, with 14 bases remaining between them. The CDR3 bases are TGTGCCATCTCCGAATTGGGGCCAGAGACCCAGTACTTC. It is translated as CAISELGPETQYF.

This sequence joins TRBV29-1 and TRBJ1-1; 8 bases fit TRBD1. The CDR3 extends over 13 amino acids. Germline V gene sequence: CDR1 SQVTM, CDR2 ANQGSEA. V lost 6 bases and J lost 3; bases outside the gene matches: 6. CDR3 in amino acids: CSVRTGRDTEAFF. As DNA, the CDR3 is TGCAGCGTCAGGACAGGGAGGGACACTGAAGCTTTCTTT.

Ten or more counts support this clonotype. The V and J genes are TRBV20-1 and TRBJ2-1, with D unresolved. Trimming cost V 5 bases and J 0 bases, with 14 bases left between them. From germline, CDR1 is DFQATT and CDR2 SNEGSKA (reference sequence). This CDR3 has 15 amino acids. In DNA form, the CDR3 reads TGCAGTGCTGCTCGGGCGGATTTCTCCTACAATGAGCAGTTCTTC. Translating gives CSAARADFSYNEQFF.

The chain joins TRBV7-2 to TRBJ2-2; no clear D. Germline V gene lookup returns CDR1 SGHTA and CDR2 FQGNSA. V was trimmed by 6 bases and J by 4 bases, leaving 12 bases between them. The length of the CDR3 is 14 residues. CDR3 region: CASRPHWATGELFF. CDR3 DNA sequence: TGTGCCAGCAGACCCCATTGGGCCACCGGGGAGCTGTTTTTT.

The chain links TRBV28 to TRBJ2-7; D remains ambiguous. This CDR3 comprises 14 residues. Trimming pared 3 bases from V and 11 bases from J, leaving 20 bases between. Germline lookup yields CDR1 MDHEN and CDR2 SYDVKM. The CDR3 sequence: CASSLKPGLPWEYV. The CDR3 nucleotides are TGTGCCAGCAGTTTGAAACCGGGTCTACCTTGGGAGTACGTC.

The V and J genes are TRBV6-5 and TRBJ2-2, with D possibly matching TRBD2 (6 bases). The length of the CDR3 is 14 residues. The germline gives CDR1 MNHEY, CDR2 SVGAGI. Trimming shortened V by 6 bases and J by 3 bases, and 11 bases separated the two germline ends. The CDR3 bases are TGTGCCAGCAGACAGACTAGTTACACCGGGGAGCTGTTTTTT. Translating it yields CASRQTSYTGELFF.

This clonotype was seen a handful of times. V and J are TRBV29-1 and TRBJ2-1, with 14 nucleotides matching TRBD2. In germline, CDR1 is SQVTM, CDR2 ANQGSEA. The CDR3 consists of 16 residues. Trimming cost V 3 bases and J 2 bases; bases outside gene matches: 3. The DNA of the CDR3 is TGCAGCGTTGAGGGACTAGCGGGAGACGCCTACAATGAGCAGTTCTTC. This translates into CSVEGLAGDAYNEQFF.

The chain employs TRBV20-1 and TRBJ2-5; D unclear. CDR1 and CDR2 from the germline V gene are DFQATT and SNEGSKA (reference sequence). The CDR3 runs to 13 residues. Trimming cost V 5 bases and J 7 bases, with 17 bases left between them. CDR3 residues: CSAHAAGLGTQYF. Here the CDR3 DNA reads TGCAGTGCTCACGCGGCTGGTTTGGGGACCCAGTACTTC.

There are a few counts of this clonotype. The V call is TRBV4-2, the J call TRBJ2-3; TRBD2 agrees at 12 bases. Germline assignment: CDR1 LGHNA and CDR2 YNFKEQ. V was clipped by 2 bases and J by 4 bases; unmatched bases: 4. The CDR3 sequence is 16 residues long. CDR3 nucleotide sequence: TGTGCCAGCAGCCAACTAGCGGGGGGGCGAGCAGATACGCAGTATTTT. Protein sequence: CASSQLAGGRADTQYF.

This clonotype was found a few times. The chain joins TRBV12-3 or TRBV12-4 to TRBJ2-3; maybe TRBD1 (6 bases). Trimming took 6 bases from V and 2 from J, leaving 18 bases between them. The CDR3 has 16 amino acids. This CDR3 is CASSSKGTGFTDTQYF. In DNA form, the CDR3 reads TGTGCCAGCAGCTCCAAGGGCACAGGGTTCACAGATACGCAGTATTTT.

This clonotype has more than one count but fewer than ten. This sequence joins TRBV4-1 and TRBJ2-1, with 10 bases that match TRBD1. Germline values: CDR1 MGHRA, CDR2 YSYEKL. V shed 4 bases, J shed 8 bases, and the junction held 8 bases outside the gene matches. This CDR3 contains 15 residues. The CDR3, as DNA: TGCGCCAGCAGCCGGGGACAGGGGACTCCGGATGAGCAGTTCTTC. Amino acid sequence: CASSRGQGTPDEQFF.

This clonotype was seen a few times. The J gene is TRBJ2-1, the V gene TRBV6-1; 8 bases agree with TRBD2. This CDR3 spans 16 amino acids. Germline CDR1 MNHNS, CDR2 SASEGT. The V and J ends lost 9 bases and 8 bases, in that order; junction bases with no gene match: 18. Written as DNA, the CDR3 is TGTGCCAGTATATCCGGACTAGCTGGGGATTGGGATGAGCAGTTCTTC. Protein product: CASISGLAGDWDEQFF.

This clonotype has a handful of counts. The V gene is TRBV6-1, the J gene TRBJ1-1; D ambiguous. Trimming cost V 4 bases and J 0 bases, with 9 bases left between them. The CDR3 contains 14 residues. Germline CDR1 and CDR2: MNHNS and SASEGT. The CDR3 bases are TGTGCCAGCAGTGCCACGGCGGTGAACACTGAAGCTTTCTTT. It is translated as CASSATAVNTEAFF.

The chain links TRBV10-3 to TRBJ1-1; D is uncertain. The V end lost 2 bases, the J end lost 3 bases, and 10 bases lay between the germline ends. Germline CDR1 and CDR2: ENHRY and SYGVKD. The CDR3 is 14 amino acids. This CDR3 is CAISERSPHTEAFF. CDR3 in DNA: TGTGCCATCAGTGAGAGGTCCCCCCACACTGAAGCTTTCTTT.

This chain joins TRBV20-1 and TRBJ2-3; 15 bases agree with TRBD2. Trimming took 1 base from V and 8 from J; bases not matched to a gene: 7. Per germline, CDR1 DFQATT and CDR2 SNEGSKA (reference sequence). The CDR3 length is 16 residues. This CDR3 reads CSARAGTSGRPGTQYF. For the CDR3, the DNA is TGCAGTGCTAGAGCCGGGACTAGCGGGAGGCCGGGTACGCAGTATTTT.